This T cell receptor beta chain stems from a study of cytomegalovirus exposure and HLA in healthy donors. Study-level points and caveats: No immune exposure information besides CMV serostatus was available. By a later analysis, the bulk of CMV-associated TCR beta chains appeared HLA-restricted. TCR beta sequences reportedly predicted most subjects' HLA-A and HLA-B alleles accurately.

The length of the CDR3 is 15 residues. V was cut by 0 bases and J by 4 bases, with 13 bases left in between. Per germline, CDR1 SGHRS and CDR2 YFSETQ. In the PCR, 60 Vbeta and 13 Jbeta primers were used. The protocol was immunoSEQ multiplex PCR, while the TCRdb copy is restricted to in-frame clones and leaves out a portion. The sample holds roughly 67,000 clones, approximately 80% seen once. As to this clone: The target antigen is unknown.

The sequencing sample was made of PBMCs. The rearrangement uses TRBV5-1 and TRBJ1-1, with TRBD1 as a possible D gene (5 bases). The clonotype comes from a woman in her 30s in good health and CMV-seronegative. CDR3 residues: CASSLVMSGPTEAFF. The CDR3 DNA is TGCGCCAGCAGCTTGGTAATGTCAGGGCCCACTGAAGCTTTCTTT. Filled out from reference TRBV5-1 and TRBJ1-1, the complete variable domain reads KAGVTQTPRYLIKTRGQQVTLSCSPISGHRSVSWYQQTPGQGLQFLFEYFSETQRNKGNFPGRFSGRQFSNSRSEMNVSTLELGDSALYLCASSLVMSGPTEAFFGQGTRLTVV.